The TCR beta chain under discussion was sequenced for a study of T cell responses to AZD1222 COVID-19 vaccine. Study-wide findings and caveats: The donor group comprised mostly white British people and more females; the analysis possibly underestimated clonal diversity. Only a handful of AZD1222 recipients, several in all, had baseline seropositivity. Reports say nearly half of spike-specific TCRs go after unmutated variant regions. Without day 14 samples, only post-peak T cell repertoires were studied.

This table comes from immunoSEQ multiplex PCR, and its TCRdb copy is limited to in-frame clones, with some not included. The repertoire includes about 150,000 clones, about 81% of them detected once, and roughly 4.5% sits in the top ten. Concerning this clone: Its antigen is not identified.

The CDR3 length is 15 residues. V shed 4 bases and J 8 bases; nucleotides not matched to a gene: 8. CDR1 is LGHDT, CDR2 YNNKEL, per germline (reference sequence). The rearrangement links TRBV3-1 (or the pseudogene TRBV3-2) to TRBJ1-6, with TRBD1 matching 7 bases. Sequenced here: peripheral blood, sampled on day 0 of MenACWY control vaccination. This sequence was found in an adult in good health. The CDR3 sequence is CASSPDRDFHSPLHF. In DNA, the CDR3 is TGTGCCAGCAGCCCCGACAGGGATTTTCATTCACCCCTCCACTTT.